These T cell receptor beta chains were read from a single sample in a study of blood T cell repertoires in COVID-19. Repertoires were generated with immunoSEQ multiplex PCR, while TCRdb's copy carries only in-frame clones and drops some. The repertoire has 270,000 or so clones, around nine tenths of them found once; the top ten carry roughly 8.5%. The sample comprised peripheral blood. Receptor source: a man in his forties with active or convalescent COVID-19. The CDR3 runs from the conserved cysteine through the conserved F or W. Fields, in order: CDR3 length, J gene, V gene, CDR3 protein.

length: 15; J: TRBJ2-7; V: TRBV7-9; CDR3: CASSHDSDRYYEQYF
length: 15; J: TRBJ1-3; V: TRBV2; CDR3: CASSVQGLAGNTIYF
length: 15; J: TRBJ2-3; V: TRBV28; CDR3: CASSFFLRLGGDRYF
length: 14; J: TRBJ2-1; V: TRBV7-3; CDR3: CASSRKEPGNEQFF
length: 16; J: TRBJ2-3; V: TRBV13; CDR3: CASSLEGTGGSYTQYF
length: 15; J: TRBJ2-1; V: TRBV6-4; CDR3: CASSPGTSGDNEQFF
length: 14; J: TRBJ2-2; V: TRBV30; CDR3: CAWTTVTHTGELFF
length: 14; J: TRBJ2-2; V: TRBV28; CDR3: CASTKGGNTGELFF
length: 15; J: TRBJ1-5; V: TRBV28; CDR3: CASSFPGGSNQPQHF
length: 13; J: TRBJ1-2; V: TRBV9; CDR3: CASSVGQGSGYTF
length: 12; J: TRBJ1-1; V: TRBV27; CDR3: CASSSTDTEAFF
length: 14; J: TRBJ1-6; V: TRBV9; CDR3: CASSVGDGLSPLHF
length: 16; J: TRBJ2-3; V: TRBV19; CDR3: CASTSWGSSNTDTQYF
length: 13; J: TRBJ1-5; V: TRBV9; CDR3: CASSVEGVQPQHF
length: 17; J: TRBJ1-1; V: TRBV5-8; CDR3: CASSLWLGGRRDTEAFF
length: 16; J: TRBJ2-5; V: TRBV5-1; CDR3: CASSIPTGQAPETQYF